Following are 30 T cell receptor beta chains from one sample sequenced in a study of T cells after yellow fever vaccination. MiXCR was run by TCRdb on the 5' RACE reads, yielding one entry per CDR3 protein. Of under 550,000 distinct CDR3 sequences detected, just over 20% appear once; the ten largest clones hold less than 20%. The starting material was PBMCs, obtained 21 days after the first yellow fever vaccination. The source is a man younger than 35 who received the YFV17D yellow fever vaccine.

This clonotype has ten or more counts. The gene calls are TRBV6-2 or TRBV6-3 and TRBJ2-7, with TRBD1 as a possible D gene (6 bases). The V gene's germline CDR1 is MNHEY and CDR2 SVGEGT. The CDR3 has 14 residues. V lost 5 bases and J 2 bases, leaving 13 bases between the germline ends. CDR3 sequence reads: CASSEDRSTYEQYV. As DNA, the CDR3 is TGTGCCAGCAGTGAGGACAGATCTACCTACGAGCAGTACGTC.

This clonotype turned up a few times. The chain couples TRBV4-3 to TRBJ1-2, with unresolved D. Trimming stripped 4 bases from V and 7 bases from J, with 16 bases between. The CDR3 has 14 residues. Germline V gene lookup returns CDR1 LGHNA and CDR2 YSLEER. In DNA form, the CDR3 reads TGCGCCAGCAGCCTATGGAAGGACCCAGGTGGCTACACCTTC. This translates into CASSLWKDPGGYTF.

This chain uses TRBV7-3 with TRBJ2-1; 7 nucleotides agree with TRBD1. This CDR3 spans 12 amino acids. Germline CDR1 is SGHTA and CDR2 is FQGTGA. The V segment lost 3 bases and the J segment 11 bases; nucleotides outside the gene matches: 4. The CDR3 reads CASSFPQGKQFF. CDR3 bases: TGTGCCAGCAGCTTCCCACAGGGGAAGCAGTTCTTC.

This clonotype has ten or more counts. The CDR3 spells CASNQLDQETQYF. The CDR3 DNA reads TGTGCCAGCAATCAGCTAGACCAAGAGACCCAGTACTTC. The V gene is TRBV2, the J gene TRBJ2-5; D ambiguous. The CDR3 totals 13 residues. Deletions cut 7 bases from V and 0 bases from J, with 9 bases between. Germline lookup yields CDR1 SNHLY and CDR2 FYNNEI.

The chain has TRBV20-1 and TRBJ1-2; the match to TRBD1 covers 7 bases. This CDR3 spans 13 amino acids. Unmatched junction bases numbered 6, after V lost 3 bases and J lost 5 bases. Germline V gene lookup returns CDR1 DFQATT and CDR2 SNEGSKA (reference sequence). The CDR3 coding sequence is TGCAGTGCTAGTTCCGGGACAGCTTATGGCTACACCTTC. Residues: CSASSGTAYGYTF.

This clonotype was detected a few times. The CDR3 coding sequence is TGCAGTGCTTTGGGACTAGCGGGGGGGGTCGGTCAATCCGAGCAGTTCTTC. Translated: CSALGLAGGVGQSEQFF. The chain combines TRBV20-1 with TRBJ2-1; 16 bases fit TRBD2. The V and J ends lost 5 bases and 10 bases, in that order; junction bases with no gene match: 14. Per germline, CDR1 DFQATT and CDR2 SNEGSKA (reference sequence). This CDR3 has 17 residues.

The gene calls are TRBV15 and TRBJ2-2; D could derive from TRBD1 or TRBD2 (5 bases each). V gave up 3 bases and J gave up 5 bases, with 19 bases separating them. This CDR3 contains 17 residues. Germline V gene data show CDR1 as LNHNV and CDR2 as YYDKDF (reference sequence). The CDR3 loop reads CATSRAPPGRGTGELFF. CDR3 DNA: TGTGCCACCAGCAGGGCCCCCCCGGGACGAGGGACCGGGGAGCTGTTTTTT.

In its sample, this clonotype was seen a few times. V and J are TRBV9 and TRBJ2-4; perhaps TRBD2 as D (6 bases). Germline CDR1 and CDR2: SGDLS and YYNGEE. The CDR3 spans 17 residues. The V and J ends lost 4 bases and 0 bases respectively, with 17 bases between them. CDR3 region: CASSKTGSQLAKNIQYF. CDR3 bases: TGTGCCAGCAGCAAAACCGGGAGCCAGCTAGCCAAAAACATTCAGTACTTC. Using reference TRBV9 and TRBJ2-4 for the parts outside the CDR3, the full variable domain is DSGVTQTPKHLITATGQRVTLRCSPRSGDLSVYWYQQSLDQGLQFLIQYYNGEERAKGNILERFSAQQFPDLHSELNLSSLELGDSALYFCASSKTGSQLAKNIQYFGAGTRLSVL.

The chain has TRBV20-1 and TRBJ2-3, with TRBD2 matching 7 bases. This CDR3 is 16 amino acids long. The germline CDR1 and CDR2 sequences are DFQATT and SNEGSKA (reference sequence). The V gene end was trimmed by 0 bases and the J gene end by 2 bases; junction bases not matched to a gene: 8. The CDR3 DNA follows: TGCAGTGCTAGAGATTTCCAGCGGGGTAACACAGATACGCAGTATTTT. Amino acid sequence: CSARDFQRGNTDTQYF.

This clonotype was counted between two and nine times. This rearrangement joins TRBV7-9 to TRBJ2-1; TRBD2 is a possible D gene (6 bases). This CDR3 is built from 13 residues. Trimming removed 8 bases at V and 6 bases at J, with 14 bases between. Germline V gene lookup returns CDR1 SEHNR and CDR2 FQNEAQ (reference sequence). As DNA, the CDR3 is TGTGCCAGCCGCAGGGAGGAGGGCAATGAGCAGTTCTTC. It yields the protein CASRREEGNEQFF.

The V call is TRBV7-6, the J call TRBJ2-7, with no clear D. This CDR3 has 14 residues. The V gene lost 1 base and the J gene lost 5 bases, with 12 bases spanning the gap. The germline V gene encodes CDR1 SGHVS and CDR2 FNYEAQ. The CDR3 DNA sequence: TGTGCCAGCAGCTTAGTTTTGGTGGGCCACGAGCAGTACTTC. This gives the protein CASSLVLVGHEQYF.

This clonotype showed up just a few times. This chain links TRBV20-1 with TRBJ1-2, with TRBD1 matching 11 bases. V was pared by 6 bases and J by 2 bases, with 2 bases of the junction left unmatched. Germline CDR1 and CDR2: DFQATT and SNEGSKA (reference sequence). The CDR3 has 13 residues. Here the CDR3 DNA reads TGCAGTGCGAGGACAGGGGGCAACTATGGCTACACCTTC. Translating gives CSARTGGNYGYTF.

The V and J genes are TRBV7-2 and TRBJ2-3; possible D gene TRBD1, 5 bases. The germline V gene has CDR1 SGHTA and CDR2 FQGNSA. The V and J ends lost 3 bases and 2 bases respectively, with 15 bases between them. The length of the CDR3 is 16 residues. The DNA for the CDR3 is TGTGCCAGCAGCTTGGCACAGGTAACAAACACAGATACGCAGTATTTT. This encodes CASSLAQVTNTDTQYF.

The chain uses TRBV7-6 and TRBJ2-1; TRBD1 aligns across 10 bases. Germline V lookup: CDR1 SGHVS, CDR2 FNYEAQ. Trimming cost V 5 bases and J 4 bases; bases outside gene matches: 8. This CDR3 region has 16 residues. The CDR3 spells CASSPRGTGAYNEQFF. CDR3 sequence (DNA): TGTGCCAGCAGCCCGCGGGGGACAGGGGCTTACAATGAGCAGTTCTTC.

V gene TRBV29-1 combines with J gene TRBJ1-1; D not certain. With 8 bases removed from V and 1 base from J, the gap between germline ends came to 8 bases. The germline V gene has CDR1 SQVTM and CDR2 ANQGSEA. This CDR3 is built from 11 residues. In DNA, the CDR3 is TGCAGCTGTGAGAAGAACACTGAAGCTTTCTTT. Its protein is CSCEKNTEAFF.

The rearrangement uses TRBV9 and TRBJ1-1; D not resolved. The germline gives CDR1 SGDLS, CDR2 YYNGEE. V was shortened by 2 bases and J by 0 bases, with 8 bases between the two germline ends. The CDR3 covers 14 residues. The CDR3 nucleotides read TGTGCCAGCAGCGTCCGTTCGGTGAACACTGAAGCTTTCTTT. The encoded protein is CASSVRSVNTEAFF.

This chain links TRBV7-3 with TRBJ1-1; 9 bases fit TRBD1. Germline V gene sequence: CDR1 SGHTA, CDR2 FQGTGA. This CDR3 is built from 14 residues. V lost 5 bases to trimming and J lost 1 base; unmatched junction nucleotides: 2. CDR3 amino acids: CASSMDRGNTEAFF. CDR3 nucleotides: TGTGCCAGCAGCATGGACAGGGGGAACACTGAAGCTTTCTTT.

This rearrangement joins TRBV5-4 to TRBJ1-2; D is possibly TRBD1 (6 bases). V was trimmed by 0 bases and J by 8 bases, leaving 26 bases between them. The V gene's germline CDR1 is SGHNT and CDR2 YYREEE (reference sequence). This CDR3 is 18 amino acids long. The CDR3 DNA reads as TGTGCCAGCAGCTTGGGGCCCACGGGGGGGCGGGTAGGAGACGGCTACACCTTC. Its translation: CASSLGPTGGRVGDGYTF.

The rearrangement links TRBV6-1 to TRBJ2-5; 11 nucleotides agree with TRBD1. This CDR3 comprises 15 residues. Germline-derived CDR1 and CDR2 are MNHNS and SASEGT. V shed 2 bases, J shed 7 bases, and the junction held 6 bases outside the gene matches. CDR3 region: CASSELGQGAVTQYF. The CDR3 bases are TGTGCCAGCAGTGAACTAGGACAGGGGGCGGTGACCCAGTACTTC.

The chain couples TRBV24-1 to TRBJ1-1; D is ambiguous. With 2 bases removed from V and 2 bases from J, the gap between germline ends came to 14 bases. Looked up from germline, CDR1 is KGHDR and CDR2 is SFDVKD. The CDR3 consists of 16 residues. CDR3 in DNA: TGTGCCACCAGTGATTCCAAGAACAAATCCAACACTGAAGCTTTCTTT. Translating gives CATSDSKNKSNTEAFF.

V gene TRBV6-1 combines with J gene TRBJ1-2, with 8 bases identical to TRBD1. The junction had 10 bases not matched to a gene; V was cut back by 5 bases and J by 5 bases. Germline V CDR1 and CDR2: MNHNS, SASEGT. The CDR3 extends over 15 amino acids. CDR3 sequence (DNA): TGTGCCAGCAGTACCGGGACAGGTTGGGAGTATGGCTACACCTTC. It codes for CASSTGTGWEYGYTF.

The chain has TRBV9 and TRBJ2-7; TRBD1 or TRBD2 may be the D gene (5 bases each). V was trimmed by 0 bases and J by 3 bases, leaving 10 bases between them. The CDR3 is 14 residues long. Germline V CDR1 and CDR2: SGDLS, YYNGEE. CDR3 sequence (DNA): TGTGCCAGCAGCGTAGAGCGTGGGGGCTACGAGCAGTACTTC. Translation gives CASSVERGGYEQYF.

The chain couples TRBV23-1 to TRBJ1-6; D perhaps matches TRBD1 (5 bases). TRBV23-1 is labeled an ORF, and its function is uncertain. Trimming removed 0 bases from V and 5 bases from J, with 14 bases in between. The CDR3 loop spans 17 amino acids. The chain's CDR3 is CASSQSISGVHNSPLHF. CDR3 sequence (DNA): TGCGCCAGCAGTCAATCGATATCGGGGGTCCATAATTCACCCCTCCACTTT.

In its sample, this clonotype was seen once. The V gene is TRBV24-1, the J gene TRBJ2-1, with a weak D call TRBD1 (5 bases). V was pared by 5 bases and J by 6 bases, with 13 bases between. Germline V gives CDR1 KGHDR, CDR2 SFDVKD. The CDR3 extends over 14 amino acids. The CDR3, as DNA: TGTGCCACCAGTGCCAGCAGGGTAGGCAATGAGCAGTTCTTC. Protein sequence: CATSASRVGNEQFF.

The V and J genes are TRBV28 and TRBJ2-5, with TRBD2 identical over 12 bases. Germline trimming cut 6 bases from V and 2 bases from J; bases unmatched to any gene: 7. Per germline, CDR1 MDHEN and CDR2 SYDVKM. The CDR3 has 16 amino acids. The CDR3 sequence is CASRTLAGGIQETQYF. For the CDR3, the DNA is TGTGCCAGCAGAACCCTAGCGGGGGGGATTCAAGAGACCCAGTACTTC.

Here the CDR3 DNA reads TGTGCCAGCAGTTCACGTGGGACAGGCGACTACGAGCAGTACTTC. Translation gives CASSSRGTGDYEQYF. This chain joins TRBV6-5 and TRBJ2-7, with 8 bases matching TRBD1. CDR1 is MNHEY and CDR2 is SVGAGI in the germline V gene. The CDR3 runs 15 residues. Trimming at V came to 4 bases and at J to 3 bases, leaving 8 bases not matched to a gene.

V usage is TRBV5-1 and J usage is TRBJ2-3; 12 bases are a match to TRBD2. The CDR3 is 16 amino acids. The junction had 6 bases not matched to a gene; V was cut back by 3 bases and J by 4 bases. Germline CDR1 is SGHRS and CDR2 is YFSETQ. The CDR3 loop reads CASSSRLAGGPDTQYF. CDR3 bases: TGCGCCAGCAGCTCCCGTCTAGCGGGGGGGCCAGATACGCAGTATTTT.

This clonotype was counted between two and nine times. The CDR3 loop reads CASSSDLYQTTQYF. Written as DNA, the CDR3 is TGTGCCAGCAGCTCCGACTTGTACCAGACGACGCAGTATTTT. The V call is TRBV5-5, the J call TRBJ2-3; D gene uncertain. The CDR3 length is 14 residues. V lost 3 bases, J lost 9 bases, and 17 bases lay in between. CDR1 SGHKS and CDR2 YYEKEE come from the germline V gene (reference sequence).

This clonotype was seen a handful of times. The J gene is TRBJ1-5, the V gene TRBV7-2; unclear D gene. The CDR3 has 13 amino acids. V was shortened by 5 bases and J by 6 bases, with 11 bases between the two germline ends. Germline V CDR1 and CDR2: SGHTA, FQGNSA. DNA of the CDR3: TGTGCCAGCAGCCCGCGCGGATCTCAGCCCCAGCATTTT. This sequence encodes CASSPRGSQPQHF.

The chain recombines TRBV11-2 with TRBJ2-1; 12 bases match TRBD2. The CDR3 length is 18 residues. CDR1 is SGHAT, CDR2 FQNNGV, per germline. The V gene end was trimmed by 6 bases and the J gene end by 7 bases; junction bases not matched to a gene: 16. The CDR3 region is CASRPVLAGGLRRNEQFF. In nucleotides, the CDR3 is TGTGCCAGCAGACCCGTCCTAGCGGGGGGGCTGAGAAGGAATGAGCAGTTCTTC.